A selection of T cell receptor beta chains follows, all from one sample in a study of blood T cell repertoires in COVID-19. Assay used: immunoSEQ multiplex PCR; TCRdb lists only in-frame clones, some missing. This sample has almost 400,000 clones, with around nine tenths found just once. The sample taken for sequencing was PBMCs or T cells enriched from blood (not recorded which). These receptors all come from a woman in her 30s with acute COVID-19. Both conserved end residues are part of each CDR3. Each record gives: V gene, J gene, clone size, D gene, CDR3 protein, CDR3 DNA. D genes are given only for firm matches. Size is omitted from some rows. Given values are once, few, many or a class for expanded clones.

TRBV5-1,TRBJ1-1,few,.,CASSPGQPGTEAFF,TGCGCCAGCAGCCCCGGACAGCCGGGAACTGAAGCTTTCTTT
TRBV5-1,TRBJ1-4,once,TRBD1,CASSLYQGAEKLFF,TGCGCCAGCAGCTTGTACCAGGGGGCAGAAAAACTGTTTTTT
TRBV7-3,TRBJ2-3,.,TRBD2,CASSPQSMGRGTDTQYF,TGTGCCAGCAGCCCGCAGTCTATGGGGAGGGGCACAGATACGCAGTATTTT
TRBV24-1,TRBJ2-3,.,.,CATSDFTGKEGDTQYF,TGTGCCACCAGTGATTTTACAGGGAAAGAGGGAGATACGCAGTATTTT
TRBV2,TRBJ2-7,once,.,CASSEALRRGGAYEQYF,TGTGCCAGCAGTGAAGCGCTTCGTAGGGGCGGAGCCTACGAGCAGTACTTC
TRBV29-1,TRBJ1-2,.,.,CSVEDQRGHYGYTF,TGCAGCGTTGAAGATCAGCGGGGGCACTATGGCTACACCTTC
TRBV13,TRBJ1-1,.,.,CASSQGGQPNTEAFF,TGTGCCAGCAGCCAGGGTGGGCAGCCGAACACTGAAGCTTTCTTT
TRBV7-9,TRBJ1-6,.,.,CASSPTGNSPLHF,TGTGCCAGCAGTCCTACGGGGAATTCACCCCTCCACTTT
TRBV5-1,TRBJ2-3,.,TRBD2,CASSLGTFSGGYTDTQYF,TGCGCCAGCAGCTTGGGGACCTTTTCGGGGGGGTACACAGATACGCAGTATTTT
TRBV4-1,TRBJ1-5,.,TRBD1,CASSHGGGQAAINQPQHF,TGCGCCAGCAGCCATGGCGGCGGACAGGCCGCTATCAATCAGCCCCAGCATTTT
TRBV29-1,TRBJ1-2,.,.,CSVEAGYFSYGYTF,TGCAGCGTTGAGGCAGGTTACTTTAGCTATGGCTACACCTTC
TRBV6-6,TRBJ2-7,few,TRBD2,CASSRLAGGISGHEQYF,TGTGCCAGCAGTCGACTAGCGGGGGGGATTAGCGGACACGAGCAGTACTTC
TRBV6-4,TRBJ1-4,.,.,CASSLTGATNEKLFF,TGTGCCAGCAGTTTGACGGGTGCAACTAATGAAAAACTGTTTTTT
TRBV11-3,TRBJ2-1,once,TRBD1,CASSLGVGTAYNEQFF,TGTGCCAGCAGCTTAGGGGTAGGGACAGCATACAATGAGCAGTTCTTC
TRBV19,TRBJ1-5,.,.,CASSISRVSNQPQHF,TGTGCCAGTAGTATTTCCAGGGTTAGCAATCAGCCCCAGCATTTT
TRBV13,TRBJ1-1,.,TRBD1,CASSLGGRGQTEAFF,TGTGCCAGCAGCTTAGGCGGTAGGGGGCAGACTGAAGCTTTCTTT
TRBV10-2,TRBJ1-4,.,.,CASSMREKLFF,TGCGCCAGCAGCATGAGGGAAAAACTGTTTTTT
TRBV6-1,TRBJ2-2,.,.,CASSVLRVPNTGELFF,TGTGCCAGCAGTGTCTTGCGGGTCCCGAACACCGGGGAGCTGTTTTTT
TRBV10-3,TRBJ2-7,.,TRBD1,CAISQGQGDYEQYF,TGTGCCATCAGCCAGGGACAGGGAGACTACGAGCAGTACTTC
TRBV7-2,TRBJ2-3,.,.,CASNLQGFTDTQYF,TGTGCCAGCAACTTACAGGGTTTTACAGATACGCAGTATTTT
TRBV24-1,TRBJ2-5,.,.,CATSEILGGAETQYF,TGTGCCACCAGTGAGATCTTAGGCGGGGCAGAGACCCAGTACTTC
TRBV6-5,TRBJ1-2,.,TRBD1,CASSWDRANGYTF,TGTGCCAGCAGTTGGGACAGGGCGAATGGCTACACCTTC
TRBV11-2,TRBJ2-7,.,.,CASSVQGSFSYEQYF,TGTGCCAGCAGCGTTCAGGGGTCTTTCTCCTACGAGCAGTACTTC
TRBV7-9,TRBJ2-7,.,.,CASSLAGAYEQYF,TGTGCCAGCAGCTTAGCGGGGGCTTACGAGCAGTACTTC
TRBV4-3,TRBJ1-2,.,TRBD1,CASSHSETGANYGYTF,TGCGCCAGCAGCCACAGCGAAACAGGGGCTAACTATGGCTACACCTTC
TRBV5-6,TRBJ1-4,.,.,CASSWTGSNEKLFF,TGTGCCAGCAGCTGGACTGGGAGTAATGAAAAACTGTTTTTT
TRBV30,TRBJ2-7,.,TRBD2,CAWSSGGIGYEQYF,TGTGCCTGGAGTTCGGGGGGAATAGGCTACGAGCAGTACTTC
TRBV11-2,TRBJ2-1,.,TRBD1,CASSLVGSRTGLYNEQFF,TGTGCCAGCAGCTTAGTAGGATCCCGGACAGGGCTCTACAATGAGCAGTTCTTC
TRBV6-5,TRBJ2-1,.,TRBD1,CASSYRDRGLPDEQFF,TGTGCCAGCAGTTACCGGGACAGGGGCCTACCCGATGAGCAGTTCTTC
TRBV7-9,TRBJ2-3,.,.,CASSRSGGGLADTQYF,TGTGCCAGCAGCCGTTCCGGTGGGGGGTTAGCAGATACGCAGTATTTT
TRBV29-1,TRBJ1-1,.,TRBD1,CSVGGQGEAFF,TGCAGCGTTGGGGGACAGGGGGAAGCTTTCTTT
TRBV29-1,TRBJ2-2,few,.,CSVEQGAGELFF,TGCAGCGTTGAACAGGGTGCCGGGGAGCTGTTTTTT
TRBV29-1,TRBJ2-1,.,TRBD1,CSVETRTGTGYVNEQFF,TGCAGCGTTGAAACCCGAACCGGGACAGGCTACGTCAATGAGCAGTTCTTC
TRBV2,TRBJ1-1,.,.,CASSEARAVNTEAFF,TGTGCCAGCAGTGAAGCGAGGGCAGTGAACACTGAAGCTTTCTTT
TRBV4-2,TRBJ1-5,.,TRBD1,CASSQDVTGRYQPQHF,TGTGCCAGCAGCCAAGATGTGACAGGGAGGTATCAGCCCCAGCATTTT
TRBV28,TRBJ2-7,.,TRBD2,CASSLAGALGMGEQYF,TGTGCCAGCAGCCTAGCGGGGGCCCTAGGTATGGGGGAGCAGTACTTC
TRBV10-2,TRBJ1-2,.,.,CASSEIRGGYTF,TGCGCCAGCAGTGAAATAAGGGGGGGCTACACCTTC
TRBV30,TRBJ1-5,.,.,CAWTAGGSNQPQHF,TGTGCCTGGACTGCCGGGGGGAGCAATCAGCCCCAGCATTTT
TRBV29-1,TRBJ2-5,.,.,CSASHQQETQYF,TGCAGCGCTAGCCACCAACAAGAGACCCAGTACTTC
TRBV3-1/TRBV3-2,TRBJ2-3,once,.,CASGGLYTQYF,TGTGCCAGCGGAGGTTTGTATACGCAGTATTTT
TRBV4-1,TRBJ1-6,.,.,CASSQGRLARLRTYNSPLHF,TGCGCCAGCAGCCAAGGTCGATTAGCCCGCTTGAGAACCTATAATTCACCCCTCCACTTT
TRBV3-1/TRBV3-2,TRBJ2-7,.,.,CASSQLRTLYEQYF,TGTGCCAGCAGCCAGTTAAGGACTCTCTACGAGCAGTACTTC
TRBV29-1,TRBJ2-7,.,.,CSVEDRGWEQYF,TGCAGCGTTGAAGACAGGGGATGGGAGCAGTACTTC
TRBV5-1,TRBJ1-6,.,TRBD1,CASRGQADNSPLHF,TGCGCCAGCAGGGGACAGGCGGATAATTCACCCCTCCACTTT
TRBV21-1,TRBJ1-2,.,.,CASTRGTAGYTF,TGTGCCAGCACGAGGGGGACGGCTGGCTACACCTTC
TRBV7-3,TRBJ1-6,.,.,CASSLIGGAGSPLHF,TGTGCCAGCAGCTTAATTGGGGGGGCAGGGTCACCCCTCCACTTT
TRBV10-3,TRBJ1-2,once,.,CAITEWQGSNYGYTF,TGTGCCATCACCGAATGGCAGGGCTCTAACTATGGCTACACCTTC
TRBV28,TRBJ1-3,.,.,CASSTRGSSGNTIYF,TGTGCCAGCAGTACTCGAGGGAGCTCTGGAAACACCATATATTTT